Each of the 10 T cell receptor beta chains below was sequenced from the same sample in a study of blood T cell repertoires in COVID-19. Assay: immunoSEQ multiplex PCR; the TCRdb copy retains only in-frame clones and omits some. The repertoire holds roughly 120,000 clones, with 75% to 85% as singletons. Sequenced: peripheral blood. The receptors were sampled from a man between 65 and 85 years old with acute or convalescent COVID-19.

V and J are TRBV9 and TRBJ2-2, with D possibly TRBD1 on 6 matching bases. The CDR3 has 18 residues. Trimming removed 5 bases from V and 6 bases from J, with 26 bases in between. Per the germline V gene, CDR1 is SGDLS and CDR2 is YYNGEE. CDR3 sequence (DNA): TGTGCCAGCAGTCGTGACTTACAGGGACGTGAGTGGTCCGGGGAGCTGTTTTTT. Translation gives CASSRDLQGREWSGELFF.

The rearrangement joins TRBV5-1 to TRBJ1-6; 8 nucleotides agree with TRBD1. The CDR3 totals 15 residues. The V segment lost 1 base and the J segment 7 bases; nucleotides outside the gene matches: 4. In germline, CDR1 is SGHRS, CDR2 YFSETQ. The DNA of the CDR3 is TGCGCCAGCAGCTTGTCACAGGGGGAAAATTCACCCCTCCACTTT. This encodes CASSLSQGENSPLHF.

The V call is TRBV6-5, the J call TRBJ2-2; tentative D call: TRBD1 (6 bases). From germline, CDR1 is MNHEY and CDR2 SVGAGI. With 7 bases removed from V and 7 bases from J, the gap between germline ends came to 16 bases. The CDR3 is made up of 14 amino acids. The CDR3 DNA reads as TGTGCCAGCACCTCATACAGGGCGCACGGGGAGCTGTTTTTT. It is translated as CASTSYRAHGELFF.

V and J are TRBV6-5 and TRBJ2-1; 9 bases agree with TRBD2. Germline trimming cut 6 bases from V and 3 bases from J; bases unmatched to any gene: 6. The CDR3 runs 15 residues. CDR1 is MNHEY, CDR2 SVGAGI, per germline. CDR3 nucleotide sequence: TGTGCCAGCAGCCAAGCGGGAGGTAGCTACAATGAGCAGTTCTTC. Residues: CASSQAGGSYNEQFF.

J is TRBJ2-3 and V is TRBV30, with TRBD2 identical over 11 bases. The V segment lost 3 bases and the J segment 1 base; nucleotides outside the gene matches: 9. The germline V gene has CDR1 GTSNPN and CDR2 SVGIG (reference sequence). This CDR3 has 17 amino acids. The CDR3 loop is CAWRVAGGPSGTDTQYF. For the CDR3, the DNA is TGTGCCTGGAGGGTAGCGGGAGGGCCTAGCGGCACAGATACGCAGTATTTT.

V is TRBV6-1 and J is TRBJ2-4; 9 bases are a match to TRBD2. The junction had 12 bases not matched to a gene; V was cut back by 3 bases and J by 0 bases. This CDR3 is built from 19 residues. Germline CDR1 reads MNHNS; CDR2 reads SASEGT. The CDR3 DNA reads as TGTGCCAGCAGTGAGTGGTGGCGGGGGGGACGTCTAGCCAAAAACATTCAGTACTTC. It codes for CASSEWWRGGRLAKNIQYF.

This chain uses TRBV6-5 with TRBJ1-1, with D maybe TRBD1 (5 bases). Between the trimmed V and J ends, which lost 1 base and 3 bases, there was a span of 9 bases. The CDR3 runs 14 residues. Germline loops: CDR1 MNHEY, CDR2 SVGAGI. CDR3 nucleotides: TGTGCCAGCAGTTACTTCGACAGACACACTGAAGCTTTCTTT. This gives the protein CASSYFDRHTEAFF.

The rearrangement joins TRBV5-1 to TRBJ1-3; tentative D call: TRBD1 (6 bases). V was pared by 2 bases and J by 4 bases, with 13 bases between. This CDR3 comprises 15 residues. Germline V lookup: CDR1 SGHRS, CDR2 YFSETQ. The CDR3 protein is CASSLQGGSGNTIYF. As DNA, the CDR3 is TGCGCCAGCAGCTTACAGGGTGGGTCCGGAAACACCATATATTTT.

The V gene is TRBV19, the J gene TRBJ2-1; 10 bases agree with TRBD2. This CDR3 has 16 amino acids. From germline, CDR1 is LNHDA and CDR2 SQIVND (reference sequence). V shed 4 bases, J shed 0 bases, and the junction held 3 bases outside the gene matches. Here the CDR3 reads CASSRASGSSYNEQFF. The CDR3 coding sequence is TGTGCCAGTAGTAGGGCTAGCGGGAGCTCCTACAATGAGCAGTTCTTC.

The V and J genes are TRBV15 and TRBJ2-5; unclear D gene. With 0 bases removed from V and 5 bases from J, the gap between germline ends came to 7 bases. Germline CDR1 reads LNHNV; CDR2 reads YYDKDF (reference sequence). The CDR3 is 13 residues long. Here the CDR3 DNA reads TGTGCCACCAGCAGAGATCAGGATGAGACCCAGTACTTC. The encoded protein is CATSRDQDETQYF.